The TCR beta chain under discussion was sequenced for a study of blood T cell repertoires in COVID-19. Study-level information: Sites in the United States, Italy and Spain provided acute and convalescent COVID-19 samples.

Repertoires were generated with immunoSEQ multiplex PCR, while TCRdb's copy carries only in-frame clones and drops some. The sample contains roughly 430,000 clones, roughly 87% of which appear only once. Across about two dozen US areas, participants ranged in age from 18 to 89 years. Per germline, CDR1 SGHDN and CDR2 FVKESK. V was shortened by 4 bases and J by 1 base, with 7 bases between the two germline ends. This CDR3 comprises 13 residues. The gene calls are TRBV14 and TRBJ1-1, with unresolved D. The TCR sequence derives from a woman in her forties with acute COVID-19. Sequencing input: PBMCs or T cells enriched from blood (not recorded which). CDR3 coding DNA: TGTGCCAGCAGCCCCCCGGGGAACACTGAAGCTTTCTTT. This gives the protein CASSPPGNTEAFF.